Below, 9 T cell receptor beta chains from the same sample are listed, as sequenced in a study of Ad26.COV2.S vaccination and SARS-CoV-2 variants. As to treatment: some 20 received Ad26.COV2.S at low or high dose, single or two shots; about 5 received placebo; per-sample allocation not given. Specimen acquisition occurred on day 63 following the initial vaccine or placebo injection. Some clones are missing from TCRdb's copy, which holds only in-frame ones; the method was immunoSEQ multiplex PCR. The repertoire consists of about 430,000 clones, with more than 80% occurring once and the leading ten covering 9% to 15%. Sample: peripheral blood, taken in a trial of Ad26.COV2.S vaccine versus placebo. The receptor source for this set is a person aged 18 to 65 who received the Ad26.COV2.S COVID-19 vaccine or a placebo.

The chain joins TRBV7-8 to TRBJ2-2; 7 nucleotides agree with TRBD2. The CDR3 is 18 residues long. The V and J ends lost 3 bases and 0 bases, in that order; junction bases with no gene match: 10. Germline values: CDR1 SGHVS, CDR2 FQNEAQ. The CDR3 reads CASSFPPRGSANTGELFF. As DNA, the CDR3 is TGTGCCAGCAGCTTTCCCCCTCGCGGGAGCGCGAACACCGGGGAGCTGTTTTTT.

This chain links TRBV6-5 with TRBJ1-3; D is uncertain. Per germline, CDR1 MNHEY and CDR2 SVGAGI. With 4 bases removed from V and 1 base from J, the gap between germline ends came to 14 bases. The CDR3 runs 16 residues. In DNA, the CDR3 is TGTGCCAGCAGTTGGGGTTGGGGAAATTCTGGAAACACCATATATTTT. Encoded protein: CASSWGWGNSGNTIYF.

This chain joins TRBV20-1 and TRBJ2-1; D is perhaps TRBD2 (5 bases). Trimming cost V 3 bases and J 10 bases, with 25 bases left between them. This CDR3 is built from 16 residues. Germline V gene lookup returns CDR1 DFQATT and CDR2 SNEGSKA (reference sequence). The CDR3 coding sequence is TGCAGTGCTAGTCGCGAAAGGGCCTTACGATGGGAGGAGCAGTTCTTC. Translation: CSASRERALRWEEQFF.

V usage is TRBV27 and J usage is TRBJ2-5; 9 bases line up with TRBD1. The germline V gene has CDR1 MNHEY and CDR2 SMNVEV (reference sequence). The CDR3 is 16 amino acids. Unmatched junction bases numbered 9, after V lost 2 bases and J lost 5 bases. The CDR3 nucleotides read TGTGCCAGCAGTTTAGATCCATTTGGGACAGGGGAGACCCAGTACTTC. Protein product: CASSLDPFGTGETQYF.

There are a few counts of this clone. CDR3 DNA: TGTGCCTGGAGGGGGGCCTTTCAGGGCCAGGAGACCCAGTACTTC. The encoded protein is CAWRGAFQGQETQYF. The chain joins TRBV30 to TRBJ2-5; TRBD1 is a possible D gene (6 bases). CDR1 is GTSNPN and CDR2 is SVGIG in the germline V gene (reference sequence). This CDR3 is 15 amino acids long. V was pared by 3 bases and J by 5 bases, with 19 bases between.

The chain has TRBV12-3 or TRBV12-4 and TRBJ1-2; D might be TRBD1 (6 bases). This CDR3 contains 13 residues. V gave up 6 bases and J gave up 2 bases, with 10 bases separating them. CDR3 sequence reads: CASSPDRNYGYTF. In DNA form, the CDR3 reads TGTGCCAGCAGCCCAGACAGGAACTATGGCTACACCTTC.

The chain has TRBV5-4 and TRBJ2-7; D gene uncertain. Trimming removed 4 bases at V and 5 bases at J, with 13 bases between. CDR1 and CDR2 (germline): SGHNT, YYREEE (reference sequence). The CDR3 length is 13 residues. The CDR3 region is CASSLIGSHEQYF. CDR3 sequence (DNA): TGTGCCAGCAGCCTCATAGGGTCCCACGAGCAGTACTTC.

This chain connects TRBV21-1 to TRBJ2-1; the tabulated D call, TRBD2, remains unverified against the DNA. TRBV21-1 is labeled a pseudogene. The CDR3 loop spans 17 amino acids. The CDR3: CASSKEPWVAEYNEQFF. CDR3 DNA sequence: TGTGCCAGCAGCAAAGAACCCTGGGTAGCGGAGTACAATGAGCAGTTCTTC.

This chain uses TRBV7-6 with TRBJ1-1; 7 bases line up with TRBD1. J was trimmed by 1 base and V by 5 bases; bases with no gene match: 7. CDR1 and CDR2 from the germline V gene are SGHVS and FNYEAQ. The CDR3 loop spans 15 amino acids. DNA for the CDR3: TGTGCCAGCAGCCCAGAGACAGGGTCGAACACTGAAGCTTTCTTT. This codes for CASSPETGSNTEAFF. Full variable domain (rest looked up from reference TRBV7-6 and TRBJ1-1): GAGVSQSPRYKVTKRGQDVALRCDPISGHVSLYWYRQALGQGPEFLTYFNYEAQQDKSGLPNDRFSAERPEGSISTLTIQRTEQRDSAMYRCASSPETGSNTEAFFGQGTRLTVV.